This T cell receptor (beta chain) came from a study of post-analysis software for immune sequencing data. For the study at large: The courses of disease that were included comprised relapsing-remitting, secondary progressive and progressive-relapsing multiple sclerosis. Regarding the study as a whole: Pronounced co-clustering by F measure was evident among identically batched samples. There were five TRBV segments more frequent in patients than controls, and TRBV5-6, TRBV5-1 and TRBV20-1 were among them. Comparison with controls showed significantly lower normalized Chao1 diversity in multiple sclerosis patients.

In regard to this clonotype: As yet, its antigen is unknown.

There are 13 residues in the CDR3. Trimming stripped 1 base from V and 7 bases from J, with 8 bases between. Germline V gene sequence: CDR1 SGHVS, CDR2 FQNEAQ. Unique molecular identifiers were present in the TCR beta cDNA libraries. Approximately 500,000 cDNA molecules were recovered from an input of 1 to 10 million T cells. TCRdb recomputed calls from the PCR reads with MiXCR, one row per CDR3 protein. The repertoire holds 450,000 to 650,000 distinct CDR3 sequences, 44% seen once, with 1.5% to 2% in the top ten. The chain joins TRBV7-8 to TRBJ1-5, with no clear D. The sequence came from a girl under 18 with multiple sclerosis. The sequencing input was blood. The CDR3 region has the DNA TGTGCCAGCAGCTTAGAAAGGGTGCAGCCCCAGCATTTT. It is translated as CASSLERVQPQHF.